The rows below give T cell receptor beta chains drawn from one sample of a study of radiotherapy plus CTLA-4 blockade in lung cancer. The repertoire was sequenced with immunoSEQ multiplex PCR; TCRdb's copy has only in-frame clones and lacks some. The sample has about 88,000 clones, about two thirds seen once. The specimen comprised peripheral blood, sampled from a patient treated with radiotherapy plus ipilimumab. The receptors come from a human donor with non-small cell lung cancer that progressed on radiotherapy plus ipilimumab. CDR3s include the opening cysteine and the closing phenylalanine or tryptophan. The D gene is left open where the match is weak. Clone sizes are given selectively: once, few, many, or a class where the clone is expanded.

TRBV5-1	TRBJ2-7	-	TRBD1	CASSLPDRGQNPPYEQYF	TGCGCCAGCAGCTTGCCGGACAGGGGGCAAAATCCCCCCTACGAGCAGTACTTC
TRBV2	TRBJ1-1	-	-	CASSSTGTNTEAFF	TGTGCCAGCAGTTCCACAGGGACAAACACTGAAGCTTTCTTT
TRBV2	TRBJ1-1	once	-	CASSDKGPHTEAFF	TGTGCCAGCAGTGATAAGGGACCGCACACTGAAGCTTTCTTT
TRBV7-3	TRBJ2-1	-	-	CASSLTGTSSYNEQFF	TGTGCCAGCAGCTTAACAGGCACGAGCTCCTACAATGAGCAGTTCTTC
TRBV13	TRBJ1-4	-	-	CASSLTTGKGEKLFF	TGTGCCAGCAGCCTAACTACAGGGAAAGGTGAAAAACTGTTTTTT
TRBV15	TRBJ2-1	-	TRBD2	CATSRSRTSGNEQFF	TGTGCCACCAGCAGAAGTCGAACTAGCGGCAATGAGCAGTTCTTC
TRBV6-1	TRBJ2-7	once	-	CASSDIGTATYEQYF	TGTGCCAGCAGTGATATAGGGACTGCTACCTACGAGCAGTACTTC
TRBV6-6	TRBJ2-7	once	TRBD2	CASSHATSAYYEQYF	TGTGCCAGCAGTCACGCGACTAGCGCCTACTACGAGCAGTACTTC
TRBV28	TRBJ1-2	-	TRBD1	CASRSGTDYGYTF	TGTGCCAGCAGATCTGGGACAGACTATGGCTACACCTTC
TRBV12-5	TRBJ2-2	-	-	CASGLSNTGELFF	TGTGCTAGTGGTTTGTCTAACACCGGGGAGCTGTTTTTT
TRBV9	TRBJ2-7	-	TRBD2	CASSVAGGPLSYEQYF	TGTGCCAGCAGCGTAGCGGGGGGGCCACTCTCCTACGAGCAGTACTTC
TRBV9	TRBJ2-2	-	-	CASSGDGDTGELFF	TGTGCCAGCAGTGGGGACGGGGACACCGGGGAGCTGTTTTTT
TRBV11-2	TRBJ2-2	few	TRBD2	CASSLSGKATGELFF	TGTGCCAGCAGCTTAAGCGGGAAGGCGACCGGGGAGCTGTTTTTT
TRBV6-1	TRBJ1-1	-	TRBD1	CASSATGGGTEAFF	TGTGCCAGCAGTGCGACAGGGGGAGGCACTGAAGCTTTCTTT
TRBV4-1	TRBJ2-7	few	TRBD1	CASSLGTGRYEQYF	TGCGCCAGCAGCCTAGGGACAGGGCGGTACGAGCAGTACTTC
TRBV6-5	TRBJ1-1	-	TRBD1	CASMWDRGGGTEAFF	TGTGCCAGCATGTGGGACAGGGGAGGGGGCACTGAAGCTTTCTTT
TRBV7-9	TRBJ2-5	few	-	CASSLLSPLGWETQYF	TGTGCCAGCAGCTTACTAAGCCCTCTGGGGTGGGAGACCCAGTACTTC
TRBV10-3	TRBJ1-5	-	TRBD1	CAISEQGIYQPQHF	TGTGCCATCAGCGAACAGGGGATATATCAGCCCCAGCATTTT
TRBV7-9	TRBJ2-2	-	TRBD1	CASSARTGGYSGELFF	TGTGCCAGCAGCGCTCGCACAGGGGGTTATTCCGGGGAGCTGTTTTTT
TRBV14	TRBJ1-2	-	-	CASSQGPNYGYTF	TGTGCCAGCAGCCAAGGTCCTAACTATGGCTACACCTTC
TRBV29-1	TRBJ1-2	-	-	CSVDETAYGYTF	TGCAGCGTTGATGAGACAGCCTATGGCTACACCTTC
TRBV4-1	TRBJ1-2	-	TRBD1	CASSQDYRGTNYGYTF	TGCGCCAGCAGCCAAGACTACAGGGGGACTAACTATGGCTACACCTTC
TRBV9	TRBJ2-2	-	TRBD1	CASSVGTGDFGELFF	TGTGCCAGCAGCGTAGGGACAGGGGATTTCGGGGAGCTGTTTTTT
TRBV5-6	TRBJ2-2	-	-	CASSLWQGYTGELFF	TGTGCCAGCAGCTTGTGGCAGGGGTACACCGGGGAGCTGTTTTTT
TRBV28	TRBJ1-1	-	-	CASSVSNTEAFF	TGTGCCAGCAGTGTTTCGAACACTGAAGCTTTCTTT
TRBV7-2	TRBJ2-5	-	-	CASSFGQNQETQYF	TGTGCCAGCAGCTTCGGACAGAACCAAGAGACCCAGTACTTC
TRBV19	TRBJ2-1	-	-	CASSTRTLGGALHEQFF	TGTGCCAGTAGTACTCGGACCCTTGGAGGGGCCTTACATGAGCAGTTCTTC
TRBV28	TRBJ2-2	-	-	CASSPGHLTGELFF	TGTGCCAGCAGTCCCGGACATCTCACCGGGGAGCTGTTTTTT
TRBV5-1	TRBJ2-2	-	TRBD1	CASGPTGTGGGGELFF	TGCGCCAGCGGACCGACCGGGACAGGGGGAGGCGGGGAGCTGTTTTTT
TRBV7-9	TRBJ1-1	-	-	CASSSYRDESTEAFF	TGTGCCAGCAGCTCGTACAGGGATGAGAGCACTGAAGCTTTCTTT
TRBV4-1	TRBJ2-3	-	TRBD2	CASSQASRGGHTDTQYF	TGCGCCAGCAGCCAAGCCTCCCGGGGGGGCCACACAGATACGCAGTATTTT
TRBV5-6	TRBJ1-2	-	-	CASSLSTEPNYGYTF	TGTGCCAGCAGCTTGAGTACAGAACCTAACTATGGCTACACCTTC
TRBV12-5	TRBJ2-3	-	-	CASGDVADTQYF	TGTGCTAGTGGGGATGTTGCAGATACGCAGTATTTT
TRBV5-6	TRBJ2-1	-	-	CASSLSGGWGLTYNEQFF	TGTGCCAGCAGCTTGTCCGGTGGGTGGGGCCTCACCTACAATGAGCAGTTCTTC
TRBV4-1	TRBJ2-7	few	TRBD1	CASSQAWTGGYEQYF	TGCGCCAGCAGCCAAGCCTGGACAGGGGGCTACGAGCAGTACTTC
TRBV2	TRBJ2-4	once	-	CASTQGKNIQYF	TGTGCCAGCACTCAGGGCAAAAACATTCAGTACTTC
TRBV19	TRBJ1-2	-	-	CASSIDGQGYGYTF	TGTGCCAGTAGTATCGACGGGCAGGGCTATGGCTACACCTTC
TRBV5-1	TRBJ1-3	-	-	CASSSGGIHYSGNTIYF	TGCGCCAGCAGCTCTGGGGGGATACATTACTCTGGAAACACCATATATTTT
TRBV27	TRBJ1-1	-	-	CASSAGAMNTEAFF	TGTGCCAGCAGTGCAGGGGCCATGAACACTGAAGCTTTCTTT
TRBV7-6	TRBJ2-7	many	-	CASSSSPTHEQYF	TGTGCCAGCAGCTCCAGCCCCACCCACGAGCAGTACTTC
TRBV5-1	TRBJ2-6	-	TRBD2	CASSPGGGSGANVLTF	TGCGCCAGCAGCCCCGGCGGGGGTTCCGGGGCCAACGTCCTGACTTTC
TRBV4-1	TRBJ2-7	once	-	CASSQAGGGTSYEQYF	TGCGCCAGCAGCCAGGCCGGCGGGGGCACCTCCTACGAGCAGTACTTC